The 26 T cell receptor beta chains in this list originate from one sample, sequenced in a study of regulatory T cells in long-lasting Graves disease. TCR beta libraries were built with iRepertoire HTBI primers and Arm-PCR of CDR3 regions. MiXCR, run by TCRdb on the multiplex PCR reads, gives a single entry per CDR3 protein. The table includes hundreds of thousands of distinct CDR3 sequences, less than 25% detected once. Time point specified: persistent/refractory GD, antithyroid drugs over 5 years with positive TRAb. Making the TCR library involved RNA that had been extracted from PBMCs. The sequencing here drew on peripheral blood mononuclear cells (PBMCs), taken when the disease was refractory, from a patient treated with antithyroid drugs. The receptor set was obtained from a female donor with Graves disease.

This clonotype was counted many times. The CDR3 sequence is CASSAPGQTYEQYF. The CDR3 DNA reads TGTGCCAGCAGTGCGCCAGGACAGACCTACGAGCAGTACTTC. The chain uses TRBV28 and TRBJ2-7; perhaps TRBD1 as D (6 bases). CDR1 MDHEN and CDR2 SYDVKM come from the germline V gene. CDR3 length equals 14 residues. V gave up 5 bases and J gave up 2 bases, with 13 bases separating them.

This clonotype was found many times. This chain joins TRBV30 and TRBJ1-1; no definite D call. Germline assignment: CDR1 GTSNPN and CDR2 SVGIG (reference sequence). Trimming pared 2 bases from V and 6 bases from J, leaving 7 bases between. This CDR3 has 11 residues. The DNA of the CDR3 is TGTGCCTGGAGTACCCGCGCTGAAGCTTTCTTT. Translation gives CAWSTRAEAFF. The whole variable domain, filled in from reference TRBV30 and TRBJ1-1, reads SQTIHQWPATLVQPVGSPLSLECTVEGTSNPNLYWYRQAAGRGLQLLFYSVGIGQISSEVPQNLSASRPQDRQFILSSKKLLLSDSGFYLCAWSTRAEAFFGQGTRLTVV.

This clonotype came up a few times. The genes are TRBV25-1 and TRBJ1-2; TRBD1 aligns across 10 bases. This CDR3 spans 15 amino acids. The germline gives CDR1 MGHDK, CDR2 SYGVNS. The trim removed 3 bases at V and 3 bases at J, leaving 4 bases unmatched. Written as DNA, the CDR3 is TGTGCCAGCAGTGATGGGACAGGGGAGGACTATGGCTACACCTTC. Its protein is CASSDGTGEDYGYTF.

The chain uses TRBV6-2 or TRBV6-3 and TRBJ1-1; D gene uncertain. The CDR3 spans 16 residues. V lost 6 bases and J 1 base, leaving 18 bases between the germline ends. Germline V gene sequence: CDR1 MNHEY, CDR2 SVGEGT. CDR3 bases: TGTGCCAGCAGCAACAATCCCAGGTCCAAGAACACTGAAGCTTTCTTT. Encoded protein: CASSNNPRSKNTEAFF.

The gene calls are TRBV4-1 and TRBJ1-2; unclear D gene. V was cut by 0 bases and J by 6 bases, with 14 bases left in between. Germline-derived CDR1 and CDR2 are MGHRA and YSYEKL. The length of the CDR3 is 15 residues. The CDR3 spells CASSQDATIPDGYTF. The CDR3 bases are TGCGCCAGCAGCCAAGATGCGACAATCCCGGATGGCTACACCTTC.

CDR3 region: CASSYPSGSTDTQYF. As DNA, the CDR3 is TGTGCCAGCAGTTACCCTAGCGGGAGCACAGATACGCAGTATTTT. The chain joins TRBV6-2 or TRBV6-3 to TRBJ2-3; 8 bases are shared with TRBD2. The germline CDR1 and CDR2 sequences are MNHEY and SVGEGT. After removal of 2 bases from V and 0 bases from J, the junction contained 1 base not matched to a gene. This CDR3 region has 15 residues.

The V and J genes are TRBV5-1 and TRBJ1-6; D ambiguous. CDR1 and CDR2 from the germline V gene are SGHRS and YFSETQ. The V gene lost 0 bases and the J gene lost 7 bases, with 11 bases spanning the gap. The length of the CDR3 is 15 residues. The CDR3 DNA reads TGCGCCAGCAGCTTGGACGGAAGACCGAATTCACCCCTCCACTTT. Translation: CASSLDGRPNSPLHF.

Ten or more counts support this clonotype. V and J are TRBV27 and TRBJ2-7, with 11 bases that match TRBD1. After removal of 4 bases from V and 4 bases from J, the junction contained 12 bases not matched to a gene. CDR3 size: 17 residues. The germline V gene encodes CDR1 MNHEY and CDR2 SMNVEV (reference sequence). This CDR3 reads CASSCLLGTGGWYEQYF. The CDR3, as DNA: TGTGCCAGCAGTTGCCTCCTCGGGACAGGGGGTTGGTACGAGCAGTACTTC.

This clonotype was detected many times. The chain employs TRBV24-1 and TRBJ2-7, with 9 positions matching TRBD1. CDR1 is KGHDR and CDR2 is SFDVKD in the germline V gene. V shed 3 bases, J shed 5 bases, and the junction held 10 bases outside the gene matches. The CDR3 length is 16 residues. CDR3: CATSDPTGTGRNEQYF. CDR3 DNA sequence: TGTGCCACCAGTGATCCCACCGGGACAGGGAGGAACGAGCAGTACTTC.

This clonotype occurred many times. The rearrangement uses TRBV11-2 and TRBJ2-2; D not certain. V lost 5 bases, J lost 7 bases, and 14 bases lay in between. The CDR3 runs to 14 residues. Germline V gives CDR1 SGHAT, CDR2 FQNNGV. The CDR3 region has the DNA TGTGCCAGCAGCCCAGGACCAAGCCTCGGGGAGCTGTTTTTT. Its protein product is CASSPGPSLGELFF.

This clonotype has ten or more counts. This chain uses TRBV11-2 with TRBJ2-5; 8 bases are a match to TRBD2. The CDR3 contains 17 residues. J was trimmed by 4 bases and V by 0 bases; bases with no gene match: 10. Germline V gene sequence: CDR1 SGHAT, CDR2 FQNNGV. The CDR3 spells CASSLDPNSGVLETQYF. Written as DNA, the CDR3 is TGTGCCAGCAGCTTAGATCCAAATAGCGGGGTCTTAGAGACCCAGTACTTC.

This clonotype was found many times. The chain combines TRBV12-3 or TRBV12-4 with TRBJ2-7; 8 nucleotides match TRBD2. V lost 4 bases to trimming and J lost 4 bases; unmatched junction nucleotides: 15. The CDR3 is 17 amino acids. The chain's CDR3 is CASSSDPTSGGLYEQYF. CDR3 DNA sequence: TGTGCCAGCAGTTCTGACCCTACTAGCGGAGGCCTTTACGAGCAGTACTTC.

At least ten counts were recorded for this clonotype. The genes are TRBV27 and TRBJ2-7; D gene unclear. Germline CDR1 is MNHEY and CDR2 is SMNVEV (reference sequence). The CDR3 consists of 14 residues. Trimming cost V 6 bases and J 3 bases, with 15 bases left between them. The CDR3 protein is CASSRRTTVYEQYF. The CDR3 nucleotides are TGTGCCAGCAGCAGGCGAACGACGGTCTACGAGCAGTACTTC.

This clonotype came up many times. The V call is TRBV27, the J call TRBJ2-5, with 7 bases that match TRBD2. V was pared by 8 bases and J by 2 bases, with 8 bases of the junction left unmatched. Germline loops: CDR1 MNHEY, CDR2 SMNVEV (reference sequence). The CDR3 length is 14 residues. DNA of the CDR3: TGTGCCAGCCAGAGGGGAGGGCTGCAAGAGACCCAGTACTTC. Protein sequence: CASQRGGLQETQYF.

This clonotype was detected ten times or more. The rearrangement uses TRBV6-2 or TRBV6-3 and TRBJ2-7; D may match TRBD1 or TRBD2 (5 bases each). Deletions cut 2 bases from V and 0 bases from J, with 5 bases between. The CDR3 is made up of 13 amino acids. Looked up from germline, CDR1 is MNHEY and CDR2 is SVGEGT. The CDR3 region is CASSYGTSYEQYF. CDR3 nucleotide sequence: TGTGCCAGCAGTTACGGGACCTCCTACGAGCAGTACTTC.

In its sample, this clonotype was seen many times. This sequence joins TRBV27 and TRBJ1-2; the D gene is possibly TRBD1 (5 bases). Trimming left V 5 bases short and J 0 bases short, with 13 bases between. In germline, CDR1 is MNHEY, CDR2 SMNVEV (reference sequence). The CDR3 is 15 residues long. CDR3 amino acids: CASSPDRLANYGYTF. The CDR3 DNA is TGTGCCAGCAGTCCAGACAGATTAGCTAACTATGGCTACACCTTC.

The chain has TRBV28 and TRBJ2-3, with D perhaps TRBD1 or TRBD2 (6 bases each). V dropped 6 bases and J dropped 1 base, with 11 bases sitting between them. CDR3 size: 14 residues. The germline CDR1 and CDR2 sequences are MDHEN and SYDVKM. The CDR3 here is CASREGGRTDTQYF. The CDR3 nucleotides are TGTGCCAGCAGGGAAGGGGGGCGCACAGATACGCAGTATTTT.

CDR3 DNA sequence: TGCGCCAGCAGGTGGGGACTCCGAGAGACCCAGTACTTC. It encodes CASRWGLRETQYF. The V gene is TRBV5-1, the J gene TRBJ2-5, with a weak D call TRBD2 (6 bases). V dropped 5 bases and J dropped 4 bases, with 12 bases sitting between them. Germline CDR1 and CDR2: SGHRS and YFSETQ. The CDR3 extends over 13 amino acids.

V is TRBV27 and J is TRBJ2-7, with D possibly being TRBD2 (5 bases). The V gene's germline CDR1 is MNHEY and CDR2 SMNVEV (reference sequence). The CDR3 covers 14 residues. V lost 1 base, J lost 6 bases, and 13 bases lay in between. The CDR3 loop is CASSLYGLSLEQYF. CDR3 coding DNA: TGTGCCAGCAGTTTATATGGACTTAGCCTCGAGCAGTACTTC.

This rearrangement joins TRBV20-1 to TRBJ2-3, with 7 bases fitting TRBD1. The CDR3 spans 18 residues. The V gene end was trimmed by 6 bases and the J gene end by 5 bases; junction bases not matched to a gene: 23. CDR1 is DFQATT, CDR2 SNEGSKA, per germline (reference sequence). For the CDR3, the DNA is TGCAGTGCCACCTACCTAGAAACAGGGGAAGATTGGCGAGATACGCAGTATTTT. It is translated as CSATYLETGEDWRDTQYF.

In this sample, this clonotype turned up many times. The V gene is TRBV28, the J gene TRBJ1-3; no definite D call. V lost 6 bases, J lost 3 bases, and 3 bases lay in between. The CDR3 has 11 amino acids. Germline values: CDR1 MDHEN, CDR2 SYDVKM. The CDR3 bases are TGTGCCAGCAGAGGTGGAAACACCATATATTTT. It translates to CASRGGNTIYF.

V is TRBV14 and J is TRBJ2-1; TRBD2 matches 7 bases. The V segment lost 2 bases and the J segment 9 bases; nucleotides outside the gene matches: 7. Looked up from germline, CDR1 is SGHDN and CDR2 is FVKESK. This CDR3 has 14 amino acids. This chain's CDR3 is CASSQMAGVTEQFF. DNA for the CDR3: TGTGCCAGCAGCCAAATGGCGGGAGTAACTGAGCAGTTCTTC. Together with reference TRBV14 and TRBJ2-1, the CDR3 gives the full variable domain: EAGVTQFPSHSVIEKGQTVTLRCDPISGHDNLYWYRRVMGKEIKFLLHFVKESKQDESGMPNNRFLAERTGGTYSTLKVQPAELEDSGVYFCASSQMAGVTEQFFGPGTRLTVL.

This clonotype was counted at least ten times. This chain links TRBV6-1 with TRBJ1-6, with 9 bases that match TRBD1. The CDR3 is 15 residues long. Germline CDR1 reads MNHNS; CDR2 reads SASEGT. With 3 bases clipped from V and 9 bases from J, the junction kept 6 bases outside the gene matches. CDR3 residues: CASSDPGTGSSPLHF. DNA of the CDR3: TGTGCCAGCAGTGACCCCGGGACAGGGAGTTCACCCCTCCACTTT.

This clonotype was counted ten times or more. The V and J genes are TRBV7-6 and TRBJ1-1; 8 positions agree with TRBD1. The CDR3 has 14 residues. Germline V gives CDR1 SGHVS, CDR2 FNYEAQ. Trimming at V came to 5 bases and at J to 6 bases, leaving 8 bases not matched to a gene. The CDR3 here is CASSAGQGAAEAFF. DNA for the CDR3: TGTGCCAGCAGCGCCGGACAGGGTGCCGCTGAAGCTTTCTTT.

To note about this clonotype: This may stem from a read error, because a much larger clone lies one nucleotide away. The chain is built from TRBV11-2 and TRBJ2-5; TRBD1 matches 8 bases. This CDR3 spans 16 amino acids. J was trimmed by 11 bases and V by 6 bases; bases with no gene match: 20. The V gene's germline CDR1 is SGHAT and CDR2 FQNNGV. The CDR3 DNA is TGTGCCAGCAGGACAGGGGTGGGACTTTCCTACAATGAGCAGTACTTC. This translates into CASRTGVGLSYNEQYF.

This clonotype showed up just a few times. This rearrangement joins TRBV20-1 to TRBJ2-7; D perhaps matches TRBD2 (6 bases). Germline V CDR1 and CDR2: DFQATT, SNEGSKA (reference sequence). V lost 3 bases and J 4 bases, leaving 10 bases between the germline ends. CDR3 length: 12 residues. CDR3 sequence: CSASGSLYEQYF. The CDR3 bases are TGCAGTGCTAGCGGGAGCCTTTACGAGCAGTACTTC.